A selection of T cell receptor beta chains follows, all from one sample in a study of shared clonotypes between healthy human individuals. Here immunoSEQ multiplex PCR was the method, and the copy in TCRdb shows in-frame clones only, minus some. The table lists 2 million to 2.5 million clones, 85% to 95% of them singletons. Material for sequencing was naive CD4+ T cells sorted from blood. Source of these receptors: a man between 18 and 29 years old in good health. CDR3s include the opening cysteine and the closing phenylalanine or tryptophan. Each record gives: D gene, clone size, V gene, J gene, CDR3 DNA, CDR3 protein. D genes are given only for firm matches. Clone size is shown for a subset of rows, as once, few, many or a class of expanded clone.

D gene: NA; clone size: once; V gene: TRBV6-1; J gene: TRBJ2-1; CDR3 DNA: TGTGCCAGCAGTTGGGCAGCCTACAATGAGCAGTTCTTC; CDR3 protein: CASSWAAYNEQFF
D gene: TRBD2; clone size: once; V gene: TRBV19; J gene: TRBJ2-1; CDR3 DNA: TGTGCCAGTAGGGGCGGGAGGGCCCCCAATGAGCAGTTCTTC; CDR3 protein: CASRGGRAPNEQFF
D gene: TRBD2; clone size: NA; V gene: TRBV5-1; J gene: TRBJ2-5; CDR3 DNA: TGCGCCAGCAGCCGCTGGACTAGCGGACAAGAGACCCAGTACTTC; CDR3 protein: CASSRWTSGQETQYF
D gene: NA; clone size: NA; V gene: TRBV9; J gene: TRBJ2-5; CDR3 DNA: TGTGCCAGCAGCGTAGACTGGAAAAGGGAGACCCAGTACTTC; CDR3 protein: CASSVDWKRETQYF
D gene: TRBD1; clone size: NA; V gene: TRBV27; J gene: TRBJ1-3; CDR3 DNA: TGTGCCAGCAGTCCCCGCGGGACAGCTCCTGGAAACACCATATATTTT; CDR3 protein: CASSPRGTAPGNTIYF
D gene: NA; clone size: NA; V gene: TRBV5-4; J gene: TRBJ2-2; CDR3 DNA: TGTGCCAGCAGCTTGGAGGCAGGGTATGGCACCGGGGAGCTGTTTTTT; CDR3 protein: CASSLEAGYGTGELFF
D gene: NA; clone size: NA; V gene: TRBV4-1; J gene: TRBJ1-1; CDR3 DNA: TGCGCCAGCAGCCAAGTACATCTGGCTACTGAAGCTTTCTTT; CDR3 protein: CASSQVHLATEAFF
D gene: TRBD1; clone size: once; V gene: TRBV6-1; J gene: TRBJ1-2; CDR3 DNA: TGTGCCAGCGGATGGGACAGAGGAAACTATGGCTACACCTTC; CDR3 protein: CASGWDRGNYGYTF
D gene: TRBD1; clone size: NA; V gene: TRBV28; J gene: TRBJ1-5; CDR3 DNA: TGTGCCAGCAGCTCCTTGACAGGGGACAATCAGCCCCAGCATTTT; CDR3 protein: CASSSLTGDNQPQHF
D gene: NA; clone size: NA; V gene: TRBV6-5; J gene: TRBJ2-3; CDR3 DNA: TGTGCCAGCCGAGACAGGAGCACAGATACGCAGTATTTT; CDR3 protein: CASRDRSTDTQYF
D gene: NA; clone size: NA; V gene: TRBV5-1; J gene: TRBJ1-2; CDR3 DNA: TGCGCCAGCAGCTCACCAGACGGGTCCTCCGGCTACACCTTC; CDR3 protein: CASSSPDGSSGYTF
D gene: TRBD1; clone size: NA; V gene: TRBV10-3; J gene: TRBJ1-5; CDR3 DNA: TGTGCCATCAGTGAACGCGGACAGGACAATCAGCCCCAGCATTTT; CDR3 protein: CAISERGQDNQPQHF
D gene: NA; clone size: NA; V gene: TRBV5-1; J gene: TRBJ2-7; CDR3 DNA: TGCGCCAGCAGCCTCGCCGGGACCGGGGCTTACGAGCAGTACTTC; CDR3 protein: CASSLAGTGAYEQYF
D gene: TRBD2; clone size: NA; V gene: TRBV11-2; J gene: TRBJ2-3; CDR3 DNA: TGTGCCAGCAGCGAAACGGGAGGGCCTACAGATACGCAGTATTTT; CDR3 protein: CASSETGGPTDTQYF
D gene: NA; clone size: NA; V gene: TRBV5-8; J gene: TRBJ1-4; CDR3 DNA: TGTGCCAGCAGTTTCCGGGGGATAACTAATGAAAAACTGTTTTTT; CDR3 protein: CASSFRGITNEKLFF
D gene: NA; clone size: NA; V gene: TRBV28; J gene: TRBJ2-7; CDR3 DNA: TGTGCCAGCAGTTTACTAGGATCTACGTACGAGCAGTACTTC; CDR3 protein: CASSLLGSTYEQYF
D gene: NA; clone size: NA; V gene: TRBV18; J gene: TRBJ2-3; CDR3 DNA: TGTGCCAGCTCACCACGAAACACAGATACGCAGTATTTT; CDR3 protein: CASSPRNTDTQYF
D gene: TRBD1; clone size: NA; V gene: TRBV29-1; J gene: TRBJ2-2; CDR3 DNA: TGCAGCGTGGGTCCTCACAGGGGGAAGGAGAGCGGGGAGCTGTTTTTT; CDR3 protein: CSVGPHRGKESGELFF
D gene: NA; clone size: once; V gene: TRBV5-1; J gene: TRBJ2-5; CDR3 DNA: TGCGCCAGCAGCACAGGCGGACGGACGCAAGAGACCCAGTACTTC; CDR3 protein: CASSTGGRTQETQYF
D gene: TRBD1; clone size: once; V gene: TRBV5-1; J gene: TRBJ1-1; CDR3 DNA: TGCGCCAGCAGCGTAGGACAGGGGAACACTGAAGCTTTCTTT; CDR3 protein: CASSVGQGNTEAFF
D gene: NA; clone size: NA; V gene: TRBV7-6; J gene: TRBJ2-1; CDR3 DNA: TGTGCCAGCAGCCTTATGACTAGGAATGACAATGAGCAGTTCTTC; CDR3 protein: CASSLMTRNDNEQFF
D gene: NA; clone size: NA; V gene: TRBV25-1; J gene: TRBJ1-6; CDR3 DNA: TGTGCCAGCAGTGAATCTAGAGGGACTGACAATTCACCCCTCCACTTT; CDR3 protein: CASSESRGTDNSPLHF
D gene: TRBD1; clone size: NA; V gene: TRBV7-9; J gene: TRBJ2-1; CDR3 DNA: TGTGCCAGCAGCTTATATGTGACAGGGGGAATCAATGAGCAGTTCTTC; CDR3 protein: CASSLYVTGGINEQFF
D gene: NA; clone size: NA; V gene: TRBV4-3; J gene: TRBJ2-1; CDR3 DNA: TGCGCCAGCAGCCAAGAATATACGGCCACCTACAATGAGCAGTTCTTC; CDR3 protein: CASSQEYTATYNEQFF
D gene: NA; clone size: few; V gene: TRBV29-1; J gene: TRBJ2-3; CDR3 DNA: TGCAGCGTCTACCTAGCGCTCACAGATACGCAGTATTTT; CDR3 protein: CSVYLALTDTQYF
D gene: TRBD1; clone size: NA; V gene: TRBV4-1; J gene: TRBJ1-1; CDR3 DNA: TGCGCCAGCAGCCAAGAGAATTGGGACAGGGGGGGCACTGAAGCTTTCTTT; CDR3 protein: CASSQENWDRGGTEAFF
D gene: TRBD2; clone size: NA; V gene: TRBV13; J gene: TRBJ2-7; CDR3 DNA: TGTGCCAGCAGCTCCAGACTCGGACTAGCGGGGACACTCCGGGAGCAGTACTTC; CDR3 protein: CASSSRLGLAGTLREQYF
D gene: TRBD1; clone size: NA; V gene: TRBV2; J gene: TRBJ1-2; CDR3 DNA: TGTGCCAGCAGGGCCGGGACAGGGCTGGGACGGGGCCCTGGCTACACCTTC; CDR3 protein: CASRAGTGLGRGPGYTF
D gene: TRBD2; clone size: NA; V gene: TRBV5-4; J gene: TRBJ2-5; CDR3 DNA: TGTGCCAGCAGCCCGGGGGGGGCTCAAGAGACCCAGTACTTC; CDR3 protein: CASSPGGAQETQYF
D gene: NA; clone size: NA; V gene: TRBV6-5; J gene: TRBJ2-1; CDR3 DNA: TGTGCCAGCAGACGTCCTTGGCGGGGGCACAATGAGCAGTTCTTC; CDR3 protein: CASRRPWRGHNEQFF
D gene: TRBD2; clone size: NA; V gene: TRBV6-5; J gene: TRBJ2-5; CDR3 DNA: TGTGCCAGCAGTTACCTTAGTAGCGGGAGGCAAGAGACCCAGTACTTC; CDR3 protein: CASSYLSSGRQETQYF
D gene: NA; clone size: NA; V gene: TRBV30; J gene: TRBJ1-1; CDR3 DNA: TGTGCCTGGACGGGACTCAAGAACACTGAAGCTTTCTTT; CDR3 protein: CAWTGLKNTEAFF
D gene: TRBD1; clone size: NA; V gene: TRBV6-6; J gene: TRBJ2-1; CDR3 DNA: TGTGCCAGCAGACCTGGACAGGTCCCTGGCAATGAGCAGTTCTTC; CDR3 protein: CASRPGQVPGNEQFF
D gene: NA; clone size: NA; V gene: TRBV6-5; J gene: TRBJ2-7; CDR3 DNA: TGTGCCAGCAGAAAGAAGCGGGACAGATCCTACGAGCAGTACTTC; CDR3 protein: CASRKKRDRSYEQYF
D gene: TRBD2; clone size: NA; V gene: TRBV5-1; J gene: TRBJ2-7; CDR3 DNA: TGCGCCAGCAGCTTGGTAGCGGGACCCTACGAGCAGTACTTC; CDR3 protein: CASSLVAGPYEQYF
D gene: NA; clone size: NA; V gene: TRBV30; J gene: TRBJ1-1; CDR3 DNA: TGTGCCTGGAGTGTTTTTTCTGAAGCTTTCTTT; CDR3 protein: CAWSVFSEAFF
D gene: NA; clone size: NA; V gene: TRBV9; J gene: TRBJ2-7; CDR3 DNA: TGTGCCAGCAGCCCCCAACCCCCGGGCTTCAGCTCCTACGAGCAGTACTTC; CDR3 protein: CASSPQPPGFSSYEQYF
D gene: TRBD2; clone size: NA; V gene: TRBV5-1; J gene: TRBJ2-2; CDR3 DNA: TGCGCCAGCAGCGCCAGCGGGAGGGCGTCTCTCGCGAACACCGGGGAGCTGTTTTTT; CDR3 protein: CASSASGRASLANTGELFF
D gene: NA; clone size: NA; V gene: TRBV27; J gene: TRBJ1-1; CDR3 DNA: TGTGCCAGCAGCGGTCCGCTGAACACTGAAGCTTTCTTT; CDR3 protein: CASSGPLNTEAFF
D gene: NA; clone size: NA; V gene: TRBV7-2; J gene: TRBJ1-6; CDR3 DNA: TGTGCCAGCAGCTTCCCGCGGGTTTATAATTCACCCCTCCACTTT; CDR3 protein: CASSFPRVYNSPLHF
D gene: NA; clone size: NA; V gene: TRBV7-7; J gene: TRBJ2-5; CDR3 DNA: TGTGCTAGCAGCCCACGACAGGCCCAAGAGACCCAGTACTTC; CDR3 protein: CASSPRQAQETQYF
D gene: NA; clone size: NA; V gene: TRBV9; J gene: TRBJ1-2; CDR3 DNA: TGTGCCAGCAGCGTAGGTGGGGGCGACTATGGCTACACCTTC; CDR3 protein: CASSVGGGDYGYTF